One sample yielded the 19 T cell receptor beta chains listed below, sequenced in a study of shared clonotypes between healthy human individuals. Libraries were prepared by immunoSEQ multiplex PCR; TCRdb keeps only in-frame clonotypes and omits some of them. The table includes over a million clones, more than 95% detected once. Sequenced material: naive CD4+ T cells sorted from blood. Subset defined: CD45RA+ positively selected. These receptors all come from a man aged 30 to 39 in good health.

The CDR3 region is CASREGGREKLFF. In nucleotides, the CDR3 is TGTGCCAGCCGGGAAGGGGGCAGAGAAAAACTGTTTTTT. V is TRBV5-4 and J is TRBJ1-4; TRBD1 matches 7 bases. V gave up 7 bases and J gave up 8 bases; unmatched junction bases: 8. Germline CDR1 is SGHNT and CDR2 is YYREEE (reference sequence). CDR3 length equals 13 residues.

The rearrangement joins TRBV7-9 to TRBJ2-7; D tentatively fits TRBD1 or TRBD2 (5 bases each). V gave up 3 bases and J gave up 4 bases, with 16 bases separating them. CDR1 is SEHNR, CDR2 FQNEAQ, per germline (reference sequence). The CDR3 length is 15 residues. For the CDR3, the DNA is TGTGCCAGCAGCTTGCTGAGGGGACCCCCGTACGAGCAGTACTTC. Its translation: CASSLLRGPPYEQYF.

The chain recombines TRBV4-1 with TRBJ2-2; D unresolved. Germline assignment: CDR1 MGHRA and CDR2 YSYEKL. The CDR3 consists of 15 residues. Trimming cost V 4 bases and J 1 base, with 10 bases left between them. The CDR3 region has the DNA TGCGCCAGCAGCCCCCCCTTTAAGAACACCGGGGAGCTGTTTTTT. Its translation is CASSPPFKNTGELFF.

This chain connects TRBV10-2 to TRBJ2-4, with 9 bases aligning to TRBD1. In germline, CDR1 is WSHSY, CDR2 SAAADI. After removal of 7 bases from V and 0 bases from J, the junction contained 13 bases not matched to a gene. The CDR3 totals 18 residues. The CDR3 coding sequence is TGCGCCAGCACCGACGGGACAGGGAGAGAACTAGCCAAAAACATTCAGTACTTC. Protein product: CASTDGTGRELAKNIQYF.

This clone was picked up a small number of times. CDR3 DNA sequence: TGTGCCTGGAGTGCCCCGAGGGGCTACACCTTC. This encodes CAWSAPRGYTF. The chain employs TRBV30 and TRBJ1-2; unclear D gene. V lost 1 base to trimming and J lost 8 bases, with 8 bases between them. The CDR3 runs to 11 residues. Germline V gives CDR1 GTSNPN, CDR2 SVGIG (reference sequence).

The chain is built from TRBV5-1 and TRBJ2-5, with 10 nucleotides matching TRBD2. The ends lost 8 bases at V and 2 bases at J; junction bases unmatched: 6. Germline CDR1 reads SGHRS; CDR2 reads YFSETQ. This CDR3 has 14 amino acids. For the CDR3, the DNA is TGCGCCAGTAAACGGACTAGCGGACAAGAGACCCAGTACTTC. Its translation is CASKRTSGQETQYF. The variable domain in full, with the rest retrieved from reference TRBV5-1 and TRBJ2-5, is KAGVTQTPRYLIKTRGQQVTLSCSPISGHRSVSWYQQTPGQGLQFLFEYFSETQRNKGNFPGRFSGRQFSNSRSEMNVSTLELGDSALYLCASKRTSGQETQYFGPGTRLLVL.

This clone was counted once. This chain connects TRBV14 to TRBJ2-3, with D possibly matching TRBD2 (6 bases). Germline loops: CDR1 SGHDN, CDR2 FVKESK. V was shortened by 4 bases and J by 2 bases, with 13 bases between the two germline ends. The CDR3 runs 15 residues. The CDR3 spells CASSPLAGTTDTQYF. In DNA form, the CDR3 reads TGTGCCAGCAGCCCTTTGGCGGGAACCACAGATACGCAGTATTTT. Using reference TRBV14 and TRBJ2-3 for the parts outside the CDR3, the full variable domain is EAGVTQFPSHSVIEKGQTVTLRCDPISGHDNLYWYRRVMGKEIKFLLHFVKESKQDESGMPNNRFLAERTGGTYSTLKVQPAELEDSGVYFCASSPLAGTTDTQYFGPGTRLTVL.

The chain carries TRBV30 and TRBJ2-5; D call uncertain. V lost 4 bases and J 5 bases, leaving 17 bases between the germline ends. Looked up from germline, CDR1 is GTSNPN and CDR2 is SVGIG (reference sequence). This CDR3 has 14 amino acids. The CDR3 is CAWTPIRLVETQYF. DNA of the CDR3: TGTGCCTGGACCCCCATCAGGCTAGTTGAGACCCAGTACTTC.

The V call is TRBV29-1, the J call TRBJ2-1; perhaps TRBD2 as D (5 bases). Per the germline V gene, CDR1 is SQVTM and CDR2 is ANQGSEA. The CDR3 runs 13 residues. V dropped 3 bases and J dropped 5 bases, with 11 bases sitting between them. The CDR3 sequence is CSVDPGFDNEQFF. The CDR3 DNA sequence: TGCAGCGTTGACCCGGGGTTTGACAATGAGCAGTTCTTC.

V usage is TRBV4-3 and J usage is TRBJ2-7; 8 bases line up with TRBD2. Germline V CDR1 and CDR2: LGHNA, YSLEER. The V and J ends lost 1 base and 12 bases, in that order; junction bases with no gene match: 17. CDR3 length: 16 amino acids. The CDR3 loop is CASSQGPGLEGVRLYF. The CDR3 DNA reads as TGCGCCAGCAGCCAAGGCCCGGGACTAGAGGGAGTAAGGCTGTACTTC.

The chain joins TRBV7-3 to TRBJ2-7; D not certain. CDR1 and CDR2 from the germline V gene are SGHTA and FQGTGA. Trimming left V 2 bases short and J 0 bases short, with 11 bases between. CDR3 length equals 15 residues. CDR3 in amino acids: CASSLYGDPSYEQYF. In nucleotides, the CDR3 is TGTGCCAGCAGCTTATACGGCGACCCCTCCTACGAGCAGTACTTC.

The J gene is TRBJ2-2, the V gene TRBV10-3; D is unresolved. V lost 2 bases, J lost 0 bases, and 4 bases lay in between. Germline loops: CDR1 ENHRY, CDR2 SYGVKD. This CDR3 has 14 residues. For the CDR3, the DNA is TGTGCCATCAGTGAGGGGCCGAACACCGGGGAGCTGTTTTTT. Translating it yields CAISEGPNTGELFF.

The DNA of the CDR3 is TGTGCCTGGAGTTGGTCCAGGTATGGAGTTTGTGACTATGGCTACACCTTC. The encoded protein is CAWSWSRYGVCDYGYTF. The chain recombines TRBV30 with TRBJ1-2, with D unresolved. Deletions cut 2 bases from V and 3 bases from J, with 22 bases between. The germline V gene encodes CDR1 GTSNPN and CDR2 SVGIG (reference sequence). This CDR3 region has 17 residues.

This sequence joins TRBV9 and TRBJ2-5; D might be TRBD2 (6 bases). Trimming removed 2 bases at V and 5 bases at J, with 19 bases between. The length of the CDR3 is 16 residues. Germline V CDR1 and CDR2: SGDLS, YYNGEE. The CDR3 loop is CASSVLSGLPGETQYF. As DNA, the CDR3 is TGTGCCAGCAGCGTCCTGTCGGGACTCCCCGGGGAGACCCAGTACTTC.

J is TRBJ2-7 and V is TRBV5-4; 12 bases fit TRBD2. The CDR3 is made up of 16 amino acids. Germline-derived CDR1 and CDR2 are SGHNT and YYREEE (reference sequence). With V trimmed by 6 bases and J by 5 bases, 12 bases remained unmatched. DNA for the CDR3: TGTGCCAGCAACTACGGGGGACTAGCGGGTGGCAACGAGCAGTACTTC. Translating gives CASNYGGLAGGNEQYF.

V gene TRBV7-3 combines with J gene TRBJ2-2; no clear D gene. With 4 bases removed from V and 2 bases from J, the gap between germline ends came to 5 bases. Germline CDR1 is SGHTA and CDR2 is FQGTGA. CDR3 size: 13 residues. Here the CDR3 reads CASSSLNTGELFF. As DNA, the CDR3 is TGTGCCAGCAGCTCCCTTAACACCGGGGAGCTGTTTTTT.

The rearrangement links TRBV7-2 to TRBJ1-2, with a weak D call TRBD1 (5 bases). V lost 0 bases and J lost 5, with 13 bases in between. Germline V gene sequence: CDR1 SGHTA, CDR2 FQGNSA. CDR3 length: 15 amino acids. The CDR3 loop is CASSLATVGGYGYTF. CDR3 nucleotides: TGTGCCAGCAGCTTAGCGACAGTCGGGGGGTATGGCTACACCTTC.

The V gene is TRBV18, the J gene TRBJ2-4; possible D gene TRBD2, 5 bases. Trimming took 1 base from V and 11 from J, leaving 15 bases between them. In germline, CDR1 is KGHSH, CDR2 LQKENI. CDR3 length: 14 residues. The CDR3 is CASSPRKSDGVQYF. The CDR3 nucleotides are TGTGCCAGCTCACCACGGAAATCCGACGGGGTTCAGTACTTC. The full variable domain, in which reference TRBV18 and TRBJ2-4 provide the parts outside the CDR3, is NAGVMQNPRHLVRRRGQEARLRCSPMKGHSHVYWYRQLPEEGLKFMVYLQKENIIDESGMPKERFSAEFPKEGPSILRIQQVVRGDSAAYFCASSPRKSDGVQYFGAGTRLSVL.

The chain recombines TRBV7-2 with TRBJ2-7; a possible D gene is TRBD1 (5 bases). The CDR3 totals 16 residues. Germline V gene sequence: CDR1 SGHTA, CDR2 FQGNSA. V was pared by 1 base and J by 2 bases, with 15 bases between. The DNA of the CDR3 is TGTGCCAGCAGCTTAGATTCGTGGACACACACCTACGAGCAGTACTTC. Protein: CASSLDSWTHTYEQYF.